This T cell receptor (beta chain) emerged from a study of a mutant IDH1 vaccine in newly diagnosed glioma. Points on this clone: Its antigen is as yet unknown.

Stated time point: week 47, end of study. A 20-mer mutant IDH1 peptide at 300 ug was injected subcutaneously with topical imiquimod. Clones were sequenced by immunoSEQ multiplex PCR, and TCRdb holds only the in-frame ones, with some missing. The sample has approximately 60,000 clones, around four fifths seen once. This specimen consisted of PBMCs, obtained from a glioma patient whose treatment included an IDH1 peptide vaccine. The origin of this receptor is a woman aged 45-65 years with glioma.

The DNA of the CDR3 is TGTGCCAGCAGCTTGGGGGGCCTCTATGGCTACACCTTC. Its protein is CASSLGGLYGYTF. The genes are TRBV5-6 and TRBJ1-2; perhaps TRBD1 as D (5 bases). Germline CDR1 SGHDT, CDR2 YYEEEE. This CDR3 has 13 residues. Between the trimmed V and J ends, which lost 0 bases and 4 bases, there was a span of 7 bases.